The 10 T cell receptor beta chains given below trace back to one sample, sequenced in a study of CD8+ T cells in alopecia areata. Extracted from the samples, RNA was reverse transcribed into cDNA to serve as the sequencing template. The table came from immunoSEQ multiplex PCR; TCRdb's copy has only in-frame clones and leaves some out. Altogether about 270,000 clones are present, over 45% being singletons, with the ten largest covering around 0.92%. Treatment given: oral pan-JAK inhibitor, 5-10 mg twice daily. Sequenced material: CD4+ T cells sorted from blood, taken at approximately week 52, from a patient treated with tofacitinib. These receptors all come from a human donor with alopecia areata.

This clone was counted a few times. The gene calls are TRBV30 and TRBJ2-3; D ambiguous. Trimming removed 1 base at V and 2 bases at J, with 19 bases between. Looked up from germline, CDR1 is GTSNPN and CDR2 is SVGIG (reference sequence). The CDR3 is 17 amino acids. The CDR3 nucleotides are TGTGCCTGGAGTGACCCCCCCGTGGGAACCTTCACAGATACGCAGTATTTT. Translation gives CAWSDPPVGTFTDTQYF.

V gene TRBV2 combines with J gene TRBJ2-7, with D possibly matching TRBD2 (5 bases). Trimming removed 8 bases at V and 5 bases at J, with 19 bases between. Germline CDR1 and CDR2: SNHLY and FYNNEI. The CDR3 contains 14 residues. The CDR3 bases are TGTGCCAGCGTGCCGGACGGGGTTGCGCACGAGCAGTACTTC. Its translation is CASVPDGVAHEQYF.

V is TRBV27 and J is TRBJ1-6; unclear D gene. From germline, CDR1 is MNHEY and CDR2 SMNVEV (reference sequence). This CDR3 has 17 amino acids. V was cut by 3 bases and J by 2 bases, with 14 bases left in between. Here the CDR3 reads CASSLSRSGAYNSPLHF. CDR3 sequence (DNA): TGTGCCAGCAGTTTGTCCCGCTCCGGGGCCTATAATTCACCCCTCCACTTT.

This clone was picked up one time. The rearrangement links TRBV27 to TRBJ2-5; D is tentatively TRBD1 or TRBD2 (5 bases each). Germline CDR1 is MNHEY and CDR2 is SMNVEV (reference sequence). This CDR3 has 14 amino acids. Trimming took 0 bases from V and 9 from J, leaving 14 bases between them. This chain's CDR3 is CASSLSWDGQAQYF. As DNA, the CDR3 is TGTGCCAGCAGTTTATCCTGGGACGGCCAGGCCCAGTACTTC.

This chain uses TRBV29-1 with TRBJ2-3; 13 bases line up with TRBD2. The CDR3 totals 17 residues. CDR1 SQVTM and CDR2 ANQGSEA come from the germline V gene. V lost 4 bases, J lost 5 bases, and 12 bases stayed unmatched. The CDR3 region has the DNA TGCAGCGTTGGGACTAGCGGGGGCGTCTTCCTAAGAGATACGCAGTATTTT. This codes for CSVGTSGGVFLRDTQYF.

This clone was recorded a few times. V is TRBV23-1 and J is TRBJ1-1; D is possibly TRBD1 (6 bases). TRBV23-1 is an ORF; its function is uncertain. V lost 4 bases to trimming and J lost 2 bases, with 17 bases between them. The CDR3 totals 16 residues. In DNA form, the CDR3 reads TGCGCCAGCAGTCCACAGGGTGGGCAGGGAAACACTGAAGCTTTCTTT. This encodes CASSPQGGQGNTEAFF.

This chain links TRBV30 with TRBJ2-1, with D perhaps matching TRBD2 (5 bases). The V end lost 4 bases, the J end lost 0 bases, and 10 bases lay between the germline ends. CDR3 length: 14 residues. Per the germline V gene, CDR1 is GTSNPN and CDR2 is SVGIG (reference sequence). Here the CDR3 reads CAWKRDSSYNEQFF. Written as DNA, the CDR3 is TGTGCCTGGAAGAGGGATAGCTCCTACAATGAGCAGTTCTTC.

The chain links TRBV5-8 to TRBJ2-7; 10 bases are a match to TRBD2. Trimming took 0 bases from V and 2 from J; bases not matched to a gene: 2. From germline, CDR1 is SGHTS and CDR2 YDEGEE. The CDR3 totals 15 residues. The CDR3, as DNA: TGTGCCAGCAGCTTGGAACTAGCGGGGACCTACGAGCAGTACTTC. Translated, it gives CASSLELAGTYEQYF.

This rearrangement joins TRBV6-6 to TRBJ1-2; D unresolved. Germline V gene data show CDR1 as MNHNY and CDR2 as SVGAGI (reference sequence). This CDR3 spans 13 amino acids. Trimming removed 0 bases at V and 8 bases at J, with 10 bases between. The CDR3 loop reads CASSYSKRNGYTF. Written as DNA, the CDR3 is TGTGCCAGCAGTTACTCGAAACGTAACGGCTACACCTTC.

The V gene is TRBV18, the J gene TRBJ1-6; D gene unclear. This CDR3 spans 17 amino acids. V lost 3 bases, J lost 0 bases, and 12 bases lay in between. Germline CDR1 is KGHSH and CDR2 is LQKENI. The CDR3 DNA is TGTGCCAGCTCACCGGTCCAGCAGAGCTCCTATAATTCACCCCTCCACTTT. The encoded protein is CASSPVQQSSYNSPLHF.